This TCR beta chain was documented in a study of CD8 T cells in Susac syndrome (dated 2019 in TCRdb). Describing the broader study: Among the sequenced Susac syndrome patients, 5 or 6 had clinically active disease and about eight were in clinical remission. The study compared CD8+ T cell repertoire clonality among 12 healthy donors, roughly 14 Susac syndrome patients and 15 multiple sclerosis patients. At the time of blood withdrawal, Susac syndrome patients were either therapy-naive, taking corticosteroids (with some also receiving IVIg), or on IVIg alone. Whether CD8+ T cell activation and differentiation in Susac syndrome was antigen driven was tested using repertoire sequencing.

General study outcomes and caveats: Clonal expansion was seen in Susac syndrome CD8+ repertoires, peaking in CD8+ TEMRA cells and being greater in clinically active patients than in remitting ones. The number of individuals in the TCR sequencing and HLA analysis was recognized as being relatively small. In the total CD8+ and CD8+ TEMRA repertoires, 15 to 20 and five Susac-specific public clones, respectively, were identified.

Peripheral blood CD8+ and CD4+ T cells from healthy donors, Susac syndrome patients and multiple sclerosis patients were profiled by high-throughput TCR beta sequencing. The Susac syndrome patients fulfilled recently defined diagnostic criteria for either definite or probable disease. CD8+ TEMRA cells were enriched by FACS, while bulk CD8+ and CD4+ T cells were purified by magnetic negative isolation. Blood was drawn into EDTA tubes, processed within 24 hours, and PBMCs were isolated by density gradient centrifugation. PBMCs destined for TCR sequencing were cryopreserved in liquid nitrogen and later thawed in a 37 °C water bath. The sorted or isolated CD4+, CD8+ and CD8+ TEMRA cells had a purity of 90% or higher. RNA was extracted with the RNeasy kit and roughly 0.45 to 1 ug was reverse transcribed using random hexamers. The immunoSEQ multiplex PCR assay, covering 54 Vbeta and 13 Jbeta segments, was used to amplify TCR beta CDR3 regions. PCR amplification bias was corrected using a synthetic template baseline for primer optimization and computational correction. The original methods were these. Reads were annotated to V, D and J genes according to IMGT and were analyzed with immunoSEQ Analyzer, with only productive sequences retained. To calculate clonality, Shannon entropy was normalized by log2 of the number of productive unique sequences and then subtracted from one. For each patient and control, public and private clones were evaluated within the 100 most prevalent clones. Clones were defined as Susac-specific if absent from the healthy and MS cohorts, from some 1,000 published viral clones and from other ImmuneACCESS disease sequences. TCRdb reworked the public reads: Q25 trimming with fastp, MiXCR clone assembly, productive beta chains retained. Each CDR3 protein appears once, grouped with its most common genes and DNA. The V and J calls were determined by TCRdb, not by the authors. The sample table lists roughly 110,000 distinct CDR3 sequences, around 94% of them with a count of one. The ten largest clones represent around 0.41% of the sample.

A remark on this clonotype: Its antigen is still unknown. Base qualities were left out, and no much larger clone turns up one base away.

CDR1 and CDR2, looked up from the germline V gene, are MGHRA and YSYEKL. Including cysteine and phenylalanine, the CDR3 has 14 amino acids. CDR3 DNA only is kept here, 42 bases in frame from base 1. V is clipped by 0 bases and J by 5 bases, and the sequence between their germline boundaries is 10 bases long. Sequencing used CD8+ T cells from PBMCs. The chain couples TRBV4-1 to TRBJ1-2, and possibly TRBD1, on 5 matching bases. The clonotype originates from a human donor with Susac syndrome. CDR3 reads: CASSQDGTDYGYTF. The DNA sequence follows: TGCGCCAGCAGCCAAGATGGGACTGATTATGGCTACACCTTC.